This T cell receptor (beta chain) stems from a study of T cell responses to AZD1222 COVID-19 vaccine. Concerning this clone: As yet, its antigen is unknown.

Between the trimmed V and J ends, which lost 6 bases and 1 base, there was a span of 13 bases. Germline loops: CDR1 SGHTA, CDR2 FQGNSA. CDR3 length equals 15 residues. Regarding the study as a whole: AZD1222 recipients seropositive at baseline numbered only 5 or 6. The repertoires were collected only after the peak T cell response. Spike-specific TCR repertoires showed rising breadth and depth after two AZD1222 doses. The study found vaccine-associated CD4 TCRs spanning spike, dominant at 160-218 and 743-854.

Method: immunoSEQ multiplex PCR; TCRdb's copy keeps in-frame clones and lacks some. Of some 170,000 clones detected, 85% to 90% appear once; the ten largest clones hold 3.5% to 4.5%. The sequencing here drew on peripheral blood, taken 28 days after the second dose of the MenACWY control vaccine. This clonotype originated in an adult who received the MenACWY meningococcal vaccine as a control. The chain couples TRBV7-2 to TRBJ1-5; TRBD1 is a possible D gene (6 bases). The CDR3 bases are TGTGCCAGCAGTTTACAGGGAGAAAGCAATCAGCCCCAGCATTTT. Translated: CASSLQGESNQPQHF.